Below, 2 T cell receptor beta chains from the same sample are listed, as sequenced in a study of yellow fever vaccine responses in identical twins. One entry per CDR3 protein results from TCRdb running MiXCR on the RT-PCR reads. The sample consists of over a thousand distinct CDR3 sequences, 80% of them appearing once. Material: T cells from blood (PBMCs), unsorted or a sorted subset (not recorded which), obtained before or after yellow fever vaccination (not recorded which). The origin of the receptors is a female donor who received the yellow fever vaccine.

V is TRBV10-2 and J is TRBJ1-3, with no clear D. CDR1 WSHSY and CDR2 SAAADI come from the germline V gene. The CDR3 spans 13 residues. V dropped 5 bases and J dropped 1 base, with 6 bases sitting between them. CDR3 residues: CASSFISGNTIYF. The DNA for the CDR3 is TGCGCCAGCAGTTTTATTTCTGGAAACACCATATATTTT.

This clonotype was counted a single time. The chain has TRBV27 and TRBJ2-1; no clear D. Trimming removed 6 bases at V and 0 bases at J, with 12 bases between. CDR1 and CDR2 (germline): MNHEY, SMNVEV (reference sequence). The CDR3 extends over 15 amino acids. The CDR3 bases are TGTGCCAGCAGCTTGACTCCAAGCTCCTACAATGAGCAGTTCTTC. Residues: CASSLTPSSYNEQFF.